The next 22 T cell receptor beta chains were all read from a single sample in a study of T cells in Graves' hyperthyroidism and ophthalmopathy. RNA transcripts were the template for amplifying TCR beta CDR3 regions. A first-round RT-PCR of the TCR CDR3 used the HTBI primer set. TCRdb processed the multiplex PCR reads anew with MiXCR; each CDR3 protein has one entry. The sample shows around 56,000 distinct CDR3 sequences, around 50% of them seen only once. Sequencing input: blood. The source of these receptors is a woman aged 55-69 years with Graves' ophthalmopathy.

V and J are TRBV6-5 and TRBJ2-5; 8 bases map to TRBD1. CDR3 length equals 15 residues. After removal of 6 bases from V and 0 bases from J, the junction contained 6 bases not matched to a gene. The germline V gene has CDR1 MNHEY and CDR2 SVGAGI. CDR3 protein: CASRGWTGNQETQYF. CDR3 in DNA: TGTGCCAGCAGGGGATGGACAGGGAACCAAGAGACCCAGTACTTC.

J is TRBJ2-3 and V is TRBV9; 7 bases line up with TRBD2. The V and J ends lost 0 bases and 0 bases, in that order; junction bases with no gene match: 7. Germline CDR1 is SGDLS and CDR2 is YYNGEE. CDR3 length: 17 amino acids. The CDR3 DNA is TGTGCCAGCAGCGTAGGGCAGGGAGGGACTAGCACAGATACGCAGTATTTT. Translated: CASSVGQGGTSTDTQYF.

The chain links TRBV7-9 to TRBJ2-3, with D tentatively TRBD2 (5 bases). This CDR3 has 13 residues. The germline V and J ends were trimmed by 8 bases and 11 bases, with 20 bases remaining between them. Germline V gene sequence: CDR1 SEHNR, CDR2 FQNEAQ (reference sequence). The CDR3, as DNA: TGTGCCAGCGCCGTAGGACTGGGAGATGAGCAGTATTTT. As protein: CASAVGLGDEQYF.

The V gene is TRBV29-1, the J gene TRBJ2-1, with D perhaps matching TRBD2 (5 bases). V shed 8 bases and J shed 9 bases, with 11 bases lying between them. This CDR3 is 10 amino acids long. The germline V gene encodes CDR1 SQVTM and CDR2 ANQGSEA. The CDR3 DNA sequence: TGCAGCATAGGAGGTGGTGAGCAGTTCTTC. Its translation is CSIGGGEQFF.

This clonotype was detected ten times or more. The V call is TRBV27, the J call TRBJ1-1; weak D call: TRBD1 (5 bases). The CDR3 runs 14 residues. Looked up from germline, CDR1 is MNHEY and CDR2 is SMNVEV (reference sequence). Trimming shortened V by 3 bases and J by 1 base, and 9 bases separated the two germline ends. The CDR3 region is CASSFGAENTEAFF. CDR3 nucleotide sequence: TGTGCCAGCAGTTTCGGGGCAGAGAACACTGAAGCTTTCTTT.

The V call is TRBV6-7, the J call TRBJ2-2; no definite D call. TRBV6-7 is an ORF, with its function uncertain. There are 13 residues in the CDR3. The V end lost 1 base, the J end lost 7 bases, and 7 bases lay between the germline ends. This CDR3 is CASSYCVYGELFF. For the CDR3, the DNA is TGTGCCAGCAGTTACTGTGTCTACGGGGAGCTGTTTTTT.

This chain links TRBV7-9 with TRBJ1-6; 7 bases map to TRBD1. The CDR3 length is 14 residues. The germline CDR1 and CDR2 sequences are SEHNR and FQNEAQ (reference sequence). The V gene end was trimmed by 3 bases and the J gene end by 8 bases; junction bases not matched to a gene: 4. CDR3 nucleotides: TGTGCCAGCAGCTTGGGGACAGAGGATTCACCCCTCCACTTT. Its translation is CASSLGTEDSPLHF. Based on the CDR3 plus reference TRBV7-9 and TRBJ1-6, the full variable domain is DTGVSQNPRHKITKRGQNVTFRCDPISEHNRLYWYRQTLGQGPEFLTYFQNEAQLEKSRLLSDRFSAERPKGSFSTLEIQRTEQGDSAMYLCASSLGTEDSPLHFGNGTRLTVT.

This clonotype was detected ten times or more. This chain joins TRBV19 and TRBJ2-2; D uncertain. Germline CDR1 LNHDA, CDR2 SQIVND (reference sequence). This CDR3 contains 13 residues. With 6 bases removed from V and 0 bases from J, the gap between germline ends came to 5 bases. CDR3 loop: CASRASNTGELFF. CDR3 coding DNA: TGTGCCAGTAGGGCCTCGAACACCGGGGAGCTGTTTTTT.

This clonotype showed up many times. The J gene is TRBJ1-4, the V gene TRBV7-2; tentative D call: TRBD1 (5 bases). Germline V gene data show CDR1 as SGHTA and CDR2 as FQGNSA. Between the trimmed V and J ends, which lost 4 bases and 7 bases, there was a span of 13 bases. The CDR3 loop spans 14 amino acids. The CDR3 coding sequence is TGTGCCAGCAGCTCCGACAGATCGGTTGAAAAACTGTTTTTT. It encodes CASSSDRSVEKLFF.

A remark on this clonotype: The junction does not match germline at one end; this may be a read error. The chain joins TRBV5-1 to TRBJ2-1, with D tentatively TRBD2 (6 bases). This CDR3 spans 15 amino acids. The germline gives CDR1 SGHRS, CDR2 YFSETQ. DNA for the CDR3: TGTGCCAGCAGCTTAGTGGGGGGAAGCTTCCATGAGCAGTTCTTC. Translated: CASSLVGGSFHEQFF.

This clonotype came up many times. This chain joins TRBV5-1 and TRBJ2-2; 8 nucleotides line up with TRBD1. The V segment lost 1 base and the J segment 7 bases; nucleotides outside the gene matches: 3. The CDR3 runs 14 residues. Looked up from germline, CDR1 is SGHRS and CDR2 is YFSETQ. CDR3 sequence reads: CASSLQGAVGELFF. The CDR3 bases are TGCGCCAGCAGCTTGCAGGGGGCGGTCGGGGAGCTGTTTTTT.

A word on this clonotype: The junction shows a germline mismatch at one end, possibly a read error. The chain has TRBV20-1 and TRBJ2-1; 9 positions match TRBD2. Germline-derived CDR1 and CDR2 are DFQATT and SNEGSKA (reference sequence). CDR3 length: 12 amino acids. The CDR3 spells CRASGASGGQFF. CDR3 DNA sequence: TGCAGAGCTAGCGGGGCTAGCGGAGGGCAGTTCTTC.

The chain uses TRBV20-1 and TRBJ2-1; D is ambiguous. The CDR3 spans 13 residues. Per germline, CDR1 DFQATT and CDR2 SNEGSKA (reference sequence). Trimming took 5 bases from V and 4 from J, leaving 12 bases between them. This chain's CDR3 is CSAGGSGYNEQFF. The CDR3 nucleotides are TGCAGTGCTGGCGGATCCGGGTACAATGAGCAGTTCTTC.

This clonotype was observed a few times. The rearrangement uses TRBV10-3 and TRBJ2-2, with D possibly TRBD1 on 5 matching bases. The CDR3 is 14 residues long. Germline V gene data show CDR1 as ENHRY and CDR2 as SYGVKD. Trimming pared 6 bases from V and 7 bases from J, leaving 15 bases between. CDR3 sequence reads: CAIRPRQQVGELFF. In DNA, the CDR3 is TGTGCCATCAGACCACGACAGCAGGTCGGGGAGCTGTTTTTT.

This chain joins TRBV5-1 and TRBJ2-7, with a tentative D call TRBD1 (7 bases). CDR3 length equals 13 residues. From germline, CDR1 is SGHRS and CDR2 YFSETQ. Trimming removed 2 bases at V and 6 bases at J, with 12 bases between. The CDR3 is CASSFRQGGEQYF. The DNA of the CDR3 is TGCGCCAGCAGCTTCAGGCAGGGGGGCGAGCAGTACTTC.

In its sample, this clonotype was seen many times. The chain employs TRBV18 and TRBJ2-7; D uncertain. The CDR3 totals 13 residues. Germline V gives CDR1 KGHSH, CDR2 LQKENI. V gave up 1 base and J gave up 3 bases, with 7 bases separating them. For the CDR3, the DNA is TGTGCCAGCTCACCACGTCAGATCTACGAGCAGTACTTC. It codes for CASSPRQIYEQYF.

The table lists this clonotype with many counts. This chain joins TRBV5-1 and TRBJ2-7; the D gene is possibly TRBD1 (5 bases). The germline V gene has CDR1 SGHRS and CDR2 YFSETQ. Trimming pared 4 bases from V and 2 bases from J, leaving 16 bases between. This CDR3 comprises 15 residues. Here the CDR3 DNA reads TGCGCCAGCAGCGTATGGCCAGGGTCCGCCTACGAGCAGTACTTC. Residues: CASSVWPGSAYEQYF.

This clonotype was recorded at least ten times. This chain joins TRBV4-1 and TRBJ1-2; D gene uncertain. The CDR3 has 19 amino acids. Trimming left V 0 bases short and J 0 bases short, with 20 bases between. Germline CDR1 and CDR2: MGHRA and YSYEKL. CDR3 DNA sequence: TGCGCCAGCAGCCAAGATACGAGTTATGGACCGGAGCCTAACTATGGCTACACCTTC. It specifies CASSQDTSYGPEPNYGYTF.

The CDR3 nucleotides are TGTGCCAGCAGGGAGAATCAGCCCCAGCATTTT. This codes for CASRENQPQHF. This chain connects TRBV6-2 or TRBV6-3 to TRBJ1-5, with unresolved D. The length of the CDR3 is 11 residues. The germline V and J ends were trimmed by 6 bases and 4 bases, with 4 bases remaining between them. Germline CDR1 reads MNHEY; CDR2 reads SVGEGT.

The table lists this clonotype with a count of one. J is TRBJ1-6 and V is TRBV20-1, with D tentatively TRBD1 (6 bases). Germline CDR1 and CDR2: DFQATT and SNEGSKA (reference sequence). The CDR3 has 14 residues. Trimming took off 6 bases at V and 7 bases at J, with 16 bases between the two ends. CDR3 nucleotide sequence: TGCAGTGCCCTAACCCCAGGGGAGAATTCACCCCTCCACTTT. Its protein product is CSALTPGENSPLHF.

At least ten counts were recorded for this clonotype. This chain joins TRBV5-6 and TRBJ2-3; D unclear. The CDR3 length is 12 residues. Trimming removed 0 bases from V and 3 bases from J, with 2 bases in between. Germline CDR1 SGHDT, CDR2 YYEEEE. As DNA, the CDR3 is TGTGCCAGCAGCTTGGAAACAGATACGCAGTATTTT. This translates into CASSLETDTQYF.

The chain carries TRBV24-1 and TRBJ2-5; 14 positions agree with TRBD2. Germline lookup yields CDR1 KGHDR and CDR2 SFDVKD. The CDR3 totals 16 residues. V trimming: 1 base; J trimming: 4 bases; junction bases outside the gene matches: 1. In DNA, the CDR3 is TGTGCCACCAGTGATTTAGGACTAGCGGGAGGAGAGACCCAGTACTTC. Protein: CATSDLGLAGGETQYF.